This TCR beta chain comes out of a study of T cell repertoires in cytomegalovirus infection. With respect to this clonotype: The antigen is not known.

Overall study results and limits: Dominating the ex vivo response were TCR beta clonotypes that were CMV-specific and HLA-C-restricted.

TCRdb fed the reads into MiXCR, producing one record per CDR3 protein. This sample has approximately 500,000 distinct CDR3 sequences, with 15% to 20% found just once. The receptor was derived from a human donor in good health (CMV status not recorded). Some clones in this sample may be carry-over from other donors' samples. Sequencing was carried out using CD8+ T cells from PBMCs.

CDR3 sequence: CASSRGGGRSGLGYSTEAFF. The CDR3 region has the DNA TGTGCCAGCAGCCGGGGGGGGGGACGATCAGGCTTGGGCTATAGCACTGAAGCTTTCTTT. The gene calls are TRBV7-9 and TRBJ1-1; weak D call: TRBD1 (5 bases). V lost 5 bases to trimming and J lost 4 bases, with 32 bases between them. This CDR3 contains 20 residues. CDR1 is SEHNR and CDR2 is FQNEAQ in the germline V gene (reference sequence).